This T cell receptor (beta chain) comes out of a study of cytomegalovirus exposure and HLA in healthy donors. Study as a whole: Most genotyped donors, around 78% of about 360, had Caucasian-associated genetic ancestry.

This clone was recorded only once. Its specificity is not known. Study results and caveats: The likely origin of a cluster of highly shared sequence variants was a sequencing artifact. Cytomegalovirus association was assigned to approximately 160 TCR beta chains. Solely CMV serostatus was available to characterize immune exposure.

Trimming pared 5 bases from V and 6 bases from J, leaving 15 bases between. CDR3 length: 14 amino acids. Germline V gene lookup returns CDR1 MGHRA and CDR2 YSYEKL. PCR used 60 Vbeta primers and 13 Jbeta primers. Generated by immunoSEQ multiplex PCR, the TCRdb table keeps only in-frame clones and is missing some. Found here are approximately 82,000 clones, around 62% of them singletons; the top ten hold approximately 5%. This rearrangement joins TRBV4-1 to TRBJ2-3, with D perhaps TRBD1 (5 bases). Specimen: PBMCs. The receptor comes from a woman younger than 45 in good health and CMV-seropositive. The CDR3 is CASSMFQGRDTQYF. The CDR3 DNA sequence: TGCGCCAGCAGCATGTTTCAGGGCCGGGATACGCAGTATTTT.